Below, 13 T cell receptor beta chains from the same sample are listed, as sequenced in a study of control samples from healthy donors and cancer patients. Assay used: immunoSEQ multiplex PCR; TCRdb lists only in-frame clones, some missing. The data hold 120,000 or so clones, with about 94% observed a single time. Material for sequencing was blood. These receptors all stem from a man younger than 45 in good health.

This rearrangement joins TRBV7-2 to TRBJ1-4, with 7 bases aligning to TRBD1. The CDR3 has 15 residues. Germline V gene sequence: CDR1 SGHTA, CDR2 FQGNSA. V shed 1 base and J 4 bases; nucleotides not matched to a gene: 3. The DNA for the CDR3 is TGTGCCAGCAGCTTAGGGGGACAGAGTAATGAAAAACTGTTTTTT. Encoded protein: CASSLGGQSNEKLFF.

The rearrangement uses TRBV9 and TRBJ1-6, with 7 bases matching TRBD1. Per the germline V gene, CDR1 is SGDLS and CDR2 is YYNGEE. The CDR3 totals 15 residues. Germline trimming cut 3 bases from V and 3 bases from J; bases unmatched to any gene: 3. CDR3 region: CASSGGDSYNSPLHF. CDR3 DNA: TGTGCCAGCAGCGGAGGGGACAGCTATAATTCACCCCTCCACTTT.

CDR3 DNA: TGTGCCAGCAGCCTCCCGGGACTAGCGGGGGGGATGAGAGAGACCCAGTACTTC. It codes for CASSLPGLAGGMRETQYF. The J gene is TRBJ2-5, the V gene TRBV3-1 (or the pseudogene TRBV3-2), with 16 bases fitting TRBD2. V lost 4 bases and J lost 4; bases outside the gene matches: 9. The CDR3 has 18 amino acids. Germline V gives CDR1 LGHDT, CDR2 YNNKEL (reference sequence).

The CDR3 DNA sequence: TGTGCCAGCAGCCAAGATCAAGGAGTTACCTACGAGCAGTACTTC. Protein sequence: CASSQDQGVTYEQYF. This sequence joins TRBV4-2 and TRBJ2-7, with no clear D. The V gene lost 0 bases and the J gene lost 2 bases, with 11 bases spanning the gap. The CDR3 contains 15 residues. Germline values: CDR1 LGHNA, CDR2 YNFKEQ.

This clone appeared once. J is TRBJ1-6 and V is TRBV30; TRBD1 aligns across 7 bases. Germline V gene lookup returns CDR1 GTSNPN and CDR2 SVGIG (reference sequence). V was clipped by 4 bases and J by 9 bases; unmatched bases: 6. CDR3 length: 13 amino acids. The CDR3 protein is CAWKDREFSPLHF. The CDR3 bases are TGTGCCTGGAAAGACAGGGAATTTTCACCCCTCCACTTT.

This CDR3 reads CSVDPGQGEAFF. Written as DNA, the CDR3 is TGCAGCGTTGATCCGGGACAGGGTGAAGCTTTCTTT. The chain carries TRBV29-1 and TRBJ1-1; the match to TRBD1 covers 9 bases. The CDR3 contains 12 residues. CDR1 is SQVTM, CDR2 ANQGSEA, per germline. V gave up 3 bases and J gave up 7 bases; unmatched junction bases: 3.

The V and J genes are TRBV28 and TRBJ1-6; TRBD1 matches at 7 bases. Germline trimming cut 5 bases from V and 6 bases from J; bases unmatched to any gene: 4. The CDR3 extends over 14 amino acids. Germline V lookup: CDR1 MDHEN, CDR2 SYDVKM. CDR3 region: CASSPGTVNSPLHF. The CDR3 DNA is TGTGCCAGCAGTCCCGGGACAGTTAATTCACCCCTCCACTTT.

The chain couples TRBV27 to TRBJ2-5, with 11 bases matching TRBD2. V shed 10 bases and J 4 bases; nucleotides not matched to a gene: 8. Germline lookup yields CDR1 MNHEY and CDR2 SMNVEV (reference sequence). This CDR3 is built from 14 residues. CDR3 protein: CATASTSGGETQYF. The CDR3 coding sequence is TGTGCCACCGCGTCAACTAGCGGGGGAGAGACCCAGTACTTC.

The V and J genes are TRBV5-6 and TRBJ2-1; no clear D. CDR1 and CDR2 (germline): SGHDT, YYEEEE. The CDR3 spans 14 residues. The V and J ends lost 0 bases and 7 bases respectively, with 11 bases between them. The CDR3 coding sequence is TGTGCCAGCAGCTTGGAGCCGATGGGGAATGAGCAGTTCTTC. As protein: CASSLEPMGNEQFF. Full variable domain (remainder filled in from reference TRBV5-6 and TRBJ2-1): DAGVTQSPTHLIKTRGQQVTLRCSPKSGHDTVSWYQQALGQGPQFIFQYYEEEERQRGNFPDRFSGHQFPNYSSELNVNALLLGDSALYLCASSLEPMGNEQFFGPGTRLTVL.

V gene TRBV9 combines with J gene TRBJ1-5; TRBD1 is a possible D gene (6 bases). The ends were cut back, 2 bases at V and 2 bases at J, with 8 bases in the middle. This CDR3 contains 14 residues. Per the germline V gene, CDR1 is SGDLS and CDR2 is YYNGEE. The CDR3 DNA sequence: TGTGCCAGCAGCGTCGAGGGGGGCAATCAGCCCCAGCATTTT. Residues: CASSVEGGNQPQHF.

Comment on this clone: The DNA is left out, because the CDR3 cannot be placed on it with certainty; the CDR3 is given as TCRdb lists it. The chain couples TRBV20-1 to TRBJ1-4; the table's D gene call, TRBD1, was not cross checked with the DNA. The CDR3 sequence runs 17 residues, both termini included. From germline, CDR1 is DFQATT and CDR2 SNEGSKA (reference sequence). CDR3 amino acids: CSASSGQGAMSGEKLFF.

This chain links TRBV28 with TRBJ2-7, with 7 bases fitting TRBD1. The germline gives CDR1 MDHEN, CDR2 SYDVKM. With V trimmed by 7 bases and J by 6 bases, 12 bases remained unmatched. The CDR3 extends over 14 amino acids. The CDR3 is CASIPRGPQFEQYF. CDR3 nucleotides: TGTGCCAGCATCCCTAGGGGGCCTCAATTCGAGCAGTACTTC.

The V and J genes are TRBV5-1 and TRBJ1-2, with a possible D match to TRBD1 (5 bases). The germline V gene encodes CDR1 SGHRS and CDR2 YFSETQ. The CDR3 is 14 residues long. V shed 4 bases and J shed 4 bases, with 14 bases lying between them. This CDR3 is CASSDPRDVYGYTF. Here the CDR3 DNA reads TGCGCCAGCAGCGATCCCAGGGACGTCTATGGCTACACCTTC.